This TCR beta chain stems from a study of T cells in Graves' hyperthyroidism and ophthalmopathy (dated by TCRdb to between 2017 and 2020). At the level of the whole study: Peripheral blood samples were taken at initial diagnosis, before any treatment was given. TCR V-J signatures able to tell the groups apart were searched for in a discovery cohort of 95 to 100 patients, of whom approximately 40 had Graves' ophthalmopathy and around 57 had stable Graves' hyperthyroidism. Prospective prediction of ophthalmopathy was tested in an independent validation cohort of approximately 18 hyperthyroidism patients and 17 patients who later progressed to ophthalmopathy. The 100 discovery patients were randomly split 7:3 into training and test sets. In addition, the study compared T-cell repertoires in thyroid tissue and in blood from roughly six Graves' hyperthyroidism patients. After blood sampling, hyperthyroidism patients were treated with methimazole at a starting dose of 30 mg daily, and ophthalmopathy patients were treated with high-dose intravenous methylprednisolone. The paper describes TCR Vbeta CDR3 sequencing of around 130 peripheral blood samples, made up of some 40 ophthalmopathy patients, around 73 hyperthyroidism patients and 17 progressor patients. Overall study outcomes, separate from this receptor: During validation, the model predicted progression to ophthalmopathy a median of roughly 7.1 months ahead of onset, with just under 71% sensitivity and 72% to 85% specificity. Sample size was not statistically predetermined, and blinding of investigators to group allocation was not performed. Blood samples also contained most of the expanded thyroid clonotypes (frequency above 0.001), which suggests that blood repertoires may reflect thyroid immune responses. In cross-validation, a model built on a 13 V-J signature told ophthalmopathy apart from stable hyperthyroidism with just under 90% sensitivity and roughly 81% specificity, and in testing the same model reached 80%/75%.

On this clonotype: Its recognized antigen is unknown. One base away there is no much larger clone; base qualities are not given.

From the germline V gene, CDR1 is KGHSH and CDR2 is LQKENI. Counted from cysteine to phenylalanine, this CDR3 has 17 amino acids. The CDR3 DNA has 51 bases and is translated from base 1. Cut back by 1 base and 8 bases, the V and J ends lie 20 bases apart. The TCR beta CDR3 regions were amplified from the RNA transcripts. For the first round of RT-PCR on the TCR CDR3, the HTBI primer set was used together with the Qiagen OneStep RT-PCR kit. The libraries were constructed in a second round of multiplex PCR and then size-selected and purified. The libraries were sequenced on an Illumina HiSeq2000 using paired-end 100 bp reads. In the source study's methods: SOAPnuke was used to process the raw data, with reads discarded if the reads contained adapters or uncalled bases, had a mean Phred below 15, or lacked an exact constant-primer or identifier match. High-quality paired reads were merged with COPE v1.2.5, and unique nucleotide sequences were defined as clonotypes. MiTCR v1.1 was used to align the clonotypes against IMGT TRBV, TRBD and TRBJ reference segments. The analysis included only V-J combinations with a frequency above 0.0001, which together covered around 99% of the repertoires. The TCS score was defined as the ratio of F50 (clonal expansion) to E x V (chaos), calculated using BLOSUM62-based TCRdist between CDR3 peptides within each V-J. Welch's t-statistics and random forest reduced fewer than 550 V-J features to 13, which were used in a naive Bayes classifier (R e1071). TCRdb's own reprocessing of the public reads used fastp at Q25 and MiXCR and kept productive beta chains. Under each unique CDR3 protein, matching rows form one entry showing the most common genes and DNA. The V and J calls here are based on TCRdb, not the publication. Here the sample has more than 550,000 distinct CDR3 sequences; around 19% occur a single time. The ten largest clones add up to roughly 17% of the sample.

Hyperthyroidism patients were newly diagnosed, had a disease duration of under 2 months, and were aged 18 to 65 years. The study excluded patients with uncontrolled infections, other autoimmune diseases, pregnancy or lactation. Diagnoses relied on clinical symptoms, serum thyroxine and TRAb, thyroid ultrasound and orbital computed tomography. For progressor patients, blood was drawn at the first diagnosis of hyperthyroidism, before any ophthalmopathy symptoms had appeared. PBMCs were isolated from 10 ml of fresh peripheral blood by Ficoll-Paque density gradient centrifugation. Progressor patients were defined as those initially diagnosed with Graves' hyperthyroidism in whom ophthalmopathy developed during follow-up. Total RNA was extracted with Trizol reagent, and quality was checked on an Agilent 2100 Bioanalyzer.

This sequence originates from a woman aged 50 to 65 with Graves' hyperthyroidism that later progressed to Graves' ophthalmopathy. Recombination linked TRBV18 to TRBJ1-4, with the D gene call left open. The sample taken for sequencing was blood. The sequence in DNA is TGTGCCAGCTCACCACGTATGCAAGGTACAGCGGGGGAAAAACTGTTTTTT. This is translated as CASSPRMQGTAGEKLFF.